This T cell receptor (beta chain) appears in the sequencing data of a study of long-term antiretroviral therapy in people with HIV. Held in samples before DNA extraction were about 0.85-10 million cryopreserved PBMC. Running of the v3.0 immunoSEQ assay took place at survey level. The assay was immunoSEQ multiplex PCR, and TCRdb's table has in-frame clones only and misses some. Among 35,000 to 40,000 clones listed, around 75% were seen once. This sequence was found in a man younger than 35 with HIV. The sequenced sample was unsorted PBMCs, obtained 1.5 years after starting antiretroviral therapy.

The CDR3 coding sequence is TGTGCCAGCAGTTTCGCCGGGACTAGCGTACCCAATGAGCAGTTCTTC. Translated: CASSFAGTSVPNEQFF. The J gene is TRBJ2-1, the V gene TRBV28; 10 bases agree with TRBD2. The CDR3 runs to 16 residues. Germline V gene data show CDR1 as MDHEN and CDR2 as SYDVKM. V lost 3 bases to trimming and J lost 6 bases; unmatched junction nucleotides: 8.